The entry that follows covers one T cell receptor (beta chain) sequence. The antigen remains unidentified. This record comes from a study of cytomegalovirus exposure and HLA in healthy donors. Overall study results and limits: Within a later analysis, the majority of CMV-associated TCR beta chains appeared HLA-restricted. The study assumed roughly uniform donor sequencing depth for presence/absence analyses. An Asian-associated ancestry cluster reportedly showed fewer N-insertions than the approximately 660-donor mean in a later analysis. Cytomegalovirus association was assigned to under 200 TCR beta chains.

This CDR3 spans 14 amino acids. Trimming at V came to 4 bases and at J to 4 bases, leaving 4 bases not matched to a gene. Germline lookup yields CDR1 SGHAT and CDR2 FQNNGV. The PCR used 60 Vbeta and 13 Jbeta primers. Produced via immunoSEQ multiplex PCR; TCRdb's table is partial and in-frame only. This table has some 190,000 clones, 77% appearing once. The V call is TRBV11-2, the J call TRBJ2-7; 10 bases agree with TRBD2. The clonotype comes from a man aged 18 to 29 in good health and CMV-seronegative. The specimen sequenced was PBMCs. CDR3 DNA: TGTGCCAGCAGCTCCCCTAGCGGGAGTTACGAGCAGTACTTC. Protein sequence: CASSSPSGSYEQYF.